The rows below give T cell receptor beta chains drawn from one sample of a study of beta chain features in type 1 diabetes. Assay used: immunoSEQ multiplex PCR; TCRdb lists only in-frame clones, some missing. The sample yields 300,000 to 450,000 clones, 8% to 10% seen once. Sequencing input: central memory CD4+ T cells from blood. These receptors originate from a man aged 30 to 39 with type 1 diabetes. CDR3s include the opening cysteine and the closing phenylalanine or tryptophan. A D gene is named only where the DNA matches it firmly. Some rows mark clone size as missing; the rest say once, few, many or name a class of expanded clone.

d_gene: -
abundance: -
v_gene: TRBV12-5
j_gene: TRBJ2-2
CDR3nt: TGTGCTAGTGGTTTGGATTTCACCGGGGAGCTGTTTTTT
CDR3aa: CASGLDFTGELFF

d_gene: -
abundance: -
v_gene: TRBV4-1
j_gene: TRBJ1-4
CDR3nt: TGCGCCAGCAGCCGAGCTGGGCGGGTCGGAGATATAGAAAAACTGTTTTTT
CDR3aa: CASSRAGRVGDIEKLFF

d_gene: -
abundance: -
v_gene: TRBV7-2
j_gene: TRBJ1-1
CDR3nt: TGTGCCAGCAGCTTCTACGGGAACACTGAAGCTTTCTTT
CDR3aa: CASSFYGNTEAFF

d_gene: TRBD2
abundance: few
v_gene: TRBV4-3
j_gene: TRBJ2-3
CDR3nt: TGCGCCAGCAGCCAACAAAAGGGGGCTAGCGGGAGCGGGGATACGCAGTATTTT
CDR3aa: CASSQQKGASGSGDTQYF

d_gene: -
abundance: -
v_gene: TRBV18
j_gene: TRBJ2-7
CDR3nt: TGTGCCAGCTCCCTCCGCAGGACCTACGAGCAGTACTTC
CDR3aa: CASSLRRTYEQYF

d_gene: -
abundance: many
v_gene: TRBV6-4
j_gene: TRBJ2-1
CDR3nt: TGTGCCAGCAGTTCGGGAGAGGGTGCCAATGAGCAGTTCTTC
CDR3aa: CASSSGEGANEQFF

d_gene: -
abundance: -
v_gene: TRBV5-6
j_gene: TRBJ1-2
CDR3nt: TGTGCCAGCAGCTTGCTCGGACAGCACTATGGCTACACCTTC
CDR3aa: CASSLLGQHYGYTF

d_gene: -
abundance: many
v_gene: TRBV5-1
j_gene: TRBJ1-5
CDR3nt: TGCGCCAGCAGCTTGGAGGGGAGAGGACAGCCCCAGCATTTT
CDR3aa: CASSLEGRGQPQHF

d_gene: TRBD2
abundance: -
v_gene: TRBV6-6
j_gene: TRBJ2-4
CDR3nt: TGTGCCAGCAGTTATGGCGCGGGAGGGGCCAAAAACATTCAGTACTTC
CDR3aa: CASSYGAGGAKNIQYF

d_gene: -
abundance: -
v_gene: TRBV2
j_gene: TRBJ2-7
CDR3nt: TGTGCCAGCAGTGAGGAAAAGCTGCCGCAGTACTTC
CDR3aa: CASSEEKLPQYF

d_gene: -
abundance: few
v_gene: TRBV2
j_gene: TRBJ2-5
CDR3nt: TGTGCCAGCAGTGTAGGGTTGACAGTCCAAGAGACCCAGTACTTC
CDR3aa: CASSVGLTVQETQYF

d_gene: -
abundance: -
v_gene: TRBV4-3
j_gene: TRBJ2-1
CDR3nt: TGCGCCAGCGGCTCACTAGGGGGCAATGAGCAGTTCTTC
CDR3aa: CASGSLGGNEQFF

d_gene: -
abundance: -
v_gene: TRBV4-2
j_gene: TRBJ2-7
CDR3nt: TGTGCCAGCAGCCAAGTGACAGGCCTGGCCTACGAGCAGTACTTC
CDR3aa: CASSQVTGLAYEQYF

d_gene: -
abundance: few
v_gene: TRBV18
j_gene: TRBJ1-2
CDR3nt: TGTGCCAGCTCACCAGGGAACTACTATGGCTACACCTTC
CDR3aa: CASSPGNYYGYTF

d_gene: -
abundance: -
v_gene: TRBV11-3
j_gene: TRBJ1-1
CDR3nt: TGTGCCAGCAGCTTAGGCACAGGGAGGAACACTGAAGCTTTCTTT
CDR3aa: CASSLGTGRNTEAFF

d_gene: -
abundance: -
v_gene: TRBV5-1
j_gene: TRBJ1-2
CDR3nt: TGCGCCAGCAGCCTGGGGGCTCGGGAGGACTATGGCTACACCTTC
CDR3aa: CASSLGAREDYGYTF

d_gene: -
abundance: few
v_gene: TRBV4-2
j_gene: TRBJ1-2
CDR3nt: TGTGCCAGCAGCCAAGATACTCGTCGGGGCTACACCTTC
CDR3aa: CASSQDTRRGYTF

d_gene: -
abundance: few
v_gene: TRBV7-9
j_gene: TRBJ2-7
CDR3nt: TGTGCCAGCAGCATACAGGGCCCCCACGAGCAGTACTTC
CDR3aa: CASSIQGPHEQYF